Listed here are 27 T cell receptor beta chains from one sample, sequenced in a study of a mutant IDH1 vaccine in newly diagnosed glioma. Time point denoted: week 5, during vaccination. In every dose of vaccine, 300 ug of mutant IDH1 20-mer peptide was given alongside topical imiquimod. The assay was immunoSEQ multiplex PCR, and TCRdb's table has in-frame clones only and misses some. The sample records approximately 60,000 clones, about nine tenths being singletons. For these TCRs, the target antigens are not known. The sequencing here drew on PBMCs, taken from a glioma patient whose treatment included an IDH1 peptide vaccine. The receptors were sampled from a woman aged 40 to 49 with glioma.

V usage is TRBV7-9 and J usage is TRBJ2-7; maybe TRBD1 (6 bases). Germline values: CDR1 SEHNR, CDR2 FQNEAQ (reference sequence). V dropped 4 bases and J dropped 4 bases, with 20 bases sitting between them. The CDR3 is made up of 16 amino acids. CDR3 amino acids: CASSSAGQRGDYEQYF. CDR3 sequence (DNA): TGTGCCAGCAGCTCCGCTGGACAGAGGGGAGATTACGAGCAGTACTTC.

The gene calls are TRBV5-1 and TRBJ2-3, with D possibly matching TRBD2 (6 bases). CDR1 SGHRS and CDR2 YFSETQ come from the germline V gene. Between the trimmed V and J ends, which lost 0 bases and 2 bases, there was a span of 10 bases. The CDR3 has 15 residues. The CDR3 region has the DNA TGCGCCAGCAGCTTGGGAGGACTACTCACAGATACGCAGTATTTT. Its translation is CASSLGGLLTDTQYF.

The rearrangement links TRBV6-6 to TRBJ1-6, with 7 bases aligning to TRBD1. Germline CDR1 MNHNY, CDR2 SVGAGI (reference sequence). The trim removed 6 bases at V and 5 bases at J, leaving 4 bases unmatched. The CDR3 is made up of 14 amino acids. The CDR3 DNA sequence: TGTGCCAGCAGCTCGACAGGGAATAATTCACCCCTCCACTTT. It specifies CASSSTGNNSPLHF.

The rearrangement links TRBV2 to TRBJ2-1, with D unclear. Trimming pared 1 base from V and 5 bases from J, leaving 12 bases between. This CDR3 has 15 amino acids. Germline CDR1 and CDR2: SNHLY and FYNNEI. CDR3 residues: CASSEEVYFNNEQFF. In nucleotides, the CDR3 is TGTGCCAGCAGTGAAGAGGTTTATTTTAACAATGAGCAGTTCTTC.

This sequence joins TRBV14 and TRBJ2-2; D call uncertain. The CDR3 loop spans 14 amino acids. Trimming removed 0 bases at V and 1 base at J, with 3 bases between. The germline V gene has CDR1 SGHDN and CDR2 FVKESK. The CDR3 coding sequence is TGTGCCAGCAGCCAAGACAGGAACACCGGGGAGCTGTTTTTT. Translated: CASSQDRNTGELFF.

The chain is built from TRBV19 and TRBJ2-6; D might be TRBD1 (5 bases). Germline loops: CDR1 LNHDA, CDR2 SQIVND (reference sequence). This CDR3 comprises 15 residues. The germline V and J ends were trimmed by 2 bases and 4 bases, with 9 bases remaining between them. The CDR3 sequence: CASSIQGFGANVLTF. For the CDR3, the DNA is TGTGCCAGTAGTATACAGGGCTTCGGGGCCAACGTCCTGACTTTC.

V is TRBV27 and J is TRBJ2-1, with 12 bases identical to TRBD2. V was pared by 6 bases and J by 7 bases, with 7 bases of the junction left unmatched. CDR1 and CDR2 from the germline V gene are MNHEY and SMNVEV (reference sequence). The CDR3 sequence is 15 residues long. The CDR3 here is CASRPPGLAGNEQFF. CDR3 DNA sequence: TGTGCCAGCAGACCACCCGGACTAGCGGGGAATGAGCAGTTCTTC.

The rearrangement joins TRBV18 to TRBJ1-1, with D possibly being TRBD1 (5 bases). Germline V gives CDR1 KGHSH, CDR2 LQKENI. The CDR3 contains 13 residues. V was shortened by 6 bases and J by 2 bases, with 10 bases between the two germline ends. The CDR3 loop is CASSSDTNTEAFF. CDR3 nucleotides: TGTGCCAGCTCGTCGGACACAAACACTGAAGCTTTCTTT.

The V and J genes are TRBV5-1 and TRBJ2-7; the match to TRBD1 covers 7 bases. The CDR3 has 14 residues. CDR1 is SGHRS and CDR2 is YFSETQ in the germline V gene. Trimming removed 2 bases from V and 7 bases from J; junction bases left unmatched: 9. This chain's CDR3 is CASSLGTATTEQYF. As DNA, the CDR3 is TGCGCCAGCAGCTTAGGGACAGCTACTACGGAGCAGTACTTC.

The CDR3: CASSTGQPGELFF. In DNA, the CDR3 is TGTGCCAGCAGCACGGGTCAGCCCGGGGAGCTGTTTTTT. The rearrangement uses TRBV7-8 and TRBJ2-2, with D hard to call. Germline CDR1 and CDR2: SGHVS and FQNEAQ. Trimming removed 5 bases from V and 6 bases from J, with 10 bases in between. This CDR3 region has 13 residues.

In DNA, the CDR3 is TGTGCCAGCAAACGCGGGAGGGCTTTTAGCACAGATACGCAGTATTTT. As protein: CASKRGRAFSTDTQYF. The chain employs TRBV28 and TRBJ2-3; 9 bases match TRBD2. In germline, CDR1 is MDHEN, CDR2 SYDVKM. Trimming cost V 7 bases and J 0 bases; bases outside gene matches: 8. The CDR3 consists of 16 residues.

This chain uses TRBV6-5 with TRBJ1-6; D is uncertain. V dropped 8 bases and J dropped 7 bases, with 9 bases sitting between them. The CDR3 runs to 12 residues. Germline loops: CDR1 MNHEY, CDR2 SVGAGI. The CDR3 protein is CASSGWNSPLHF. As DNA, the CDR3 is TGTGCCAGCTCGGGGTGGAATTCACCCCTCCACTTT.

This chain connects TRBV4-1 to TRBJ2-2, with a weak D call TRBD1 (7 bases). Trimming removed 3 bases from V and 7 bases from J, with 15 bases in between. CDR3 length: 15 amino acids. Germline-derived CDR1 and CDR2 are MGHRA and YSYEKL. The CDR3 region has the DNA TGCGCCAGCAGCCAGCATCAGGGGGAGGTCGGGGAGCTGTTTTTT. Protein sequence: CASSQHQGEVGELFF.

The CDR3 reads CASSDRAFGNTIYF. The CDR3 DNA is TGTGCCAGCAGTGACCGGGCCTTCGGAAACACCATATATTTT. The chain carries TRBV6-1 and TRBJ1-3; D unclear. Per the germline V gene, CDR1 is MNHNS and CDR2 is SASEGT. The V end lost 3 bases, the J end lost 4 bases, and 10 bases lay between the germline ends. There are 14 residues in the CDR3.

The genes are TRBV6-1 and TRBJ2-1; perhaps TRBD1 as D (6 bases). Germline V CDR1 and CDR2: MNHNS, SASEGT. This CDR3 is 16 amino acids long. The V end lost 4 bases, the J end lost 4 bases, and 17 bases lay between the germline ends. CDR3 sequence (DNA): TGTGCCAGCAGTGGAACTTCTAGCAGGGGTTACAATGAGCAGTTCTTC. Amino acid sequence: CASSGTSSRGYNEQFF.

This chain joins TRBV6-1 and TRBJ2-5; D is undetermined. Trimming pared 2 bases from V and 1 base from J, leaving 11 bases between. The length of the CDR3 is 15 residues. Germline CDR1 MNHNS, CDR2 SASEGT. The chain's CDR3 is CASSESWAAQETQYF. The CDR3, as DNA: TGTGCCAGCAGTGAAAGTTGGGCAGCCCAAGAGACCCAGTACTTC.

The V gene is TRBV19, the J gene TRBJ2-1; the D is unclear. The CDR3 covers 13 residues. Trimming removed 3 bases from V and 7 bases from J, with 10 bases in between. Germline V lookup: CDR1 LNHDA, CDR2 SQIVND (reference sequence). The CDR3 DNA is TGTGCCAGTAGTATCATGCCCTTTAATGAGCAGTTCTTC. This sequence encodes CASSIMPFNEQFF.

This rearrangement joins TRBV5-4 to TRBJ2-2; D not resolved. Germline CDR1 SGHNT, CDR2 YYREEE (reference sequence). The V end was cut by 0 bases, the J end by 6 bases, with 12 bases between. The length of the CDR3 is 15 residues. CDR3 amino acids: CASSLAGLRPGELFF. The DNA of the CDR3 is TGTGCCAGCAGCTTGGCCGGGTTGCGTCCCGGGGAGCTGTTTTTT. Together with reference TRBV5-4 and TRBJ2-2, the CDR3 gives the full variable domain: ETGVTQSPTHLIKTRGQQVTLRCSSQSGHNTVSWYQQALGQGPQFIFQYYREEENGRGNFPPRFSGLQFPNYSSELNVNALELDDSALYLCASSLAGLRPGELFFGEGSRLTVL.

This chain links TRBV7-2 with TRBJ2-7; 13 positions agree with TRBD2. The CDR3 extends over 17 amino acids. CDR1 SGHTA and CDR2 FQGNSA come from the germline V gene. After removal of 4 bases from V and 1 base from J, the junction contained 7 bases not matched to a gene. The CDR3 protein is CASSSRLAGGWSYEQYF. CDR3 nucleotides: TGTGCCAGCAGCTCGAGACTAGCGGGAGGATGGTCCTACGAGCAGTACTTC.

V usage is TRBV2 and J usage is TRBJ1-4, with TRBD1 matching over 7 bases. CDR3 length: 15 residues. Germline CDR1 is SNHLY and CDR2 is FYNNEI. The junction had 10 bases not matched to a gene; V was cut back by 5 bases and J by 7 bases. CDR3 in DNA: TGTGCCAGCAGTCCCCTGGGACAGACCCTTGAAAAACTGTTTTTT. Residues: CASSPLGQTLEKLFF. Looking up the rest from reference TRBV2 and TRBJ1-4 gives the full variable domain: EPEVTQTPSHQVTQMGQEVILRCVPISNHLYFYWYRQILGQKVEFLVSFYNNEISEKSEIFDDQFSVERPDGSNFTLKIRSTKLEDSAMYFCASSPLGQTLEKLFFGSGTQLSVL.

This clone was detected only a few times. This sequence joins TRBV5-1 and TRBJ2-7; D tentatively fits TRBD1 or TRBD2 (5 bases each). V was cut by 1 base and J by 3 bases, with 8 bases left in between. The germline gives CDR1 SGHRS, CDR2 YFSETQ. The CDR3 is made up of 13 amino acids. CDR3 in amino acids: CASSLWDRYEQYF. The CDR3 DNA reads as TGCGCCAGCAGCTTGTGGGACCGCTACGAGCAGTACTTC.

The chain has TRBV5-1 and TRBJ2-2; weak D call: TRBD1 (5 bases). The V end lost 0 bases, the J end lost 3 bases, and 6 bases lay between the germline ends. The CDR3 loop spans 14 amino acids. From germline, CDR1 is SGHRS and CDR2 YFSETQ. The CDR3 here is CASSLGQYTGELFF. In nucleotides, the CDR3 is TGCGCCAGCAGCTTGGGACAGTACACCGGGGAGCTGTTTTTT.

The chain recombines TRBV20-1 with TRBJ2-3; D gene unclear. The CDR3 consists of 11 residues. Germline CDR1 is DFQATT and CDR2 is SNEGSKA (reference sequence). The V end was cut by 4 bases, the J end by 3 bases, with 5 bases between. The CDR3 nucleotides read TGCAGTGCTACCCCGACAGATACGCAGTATTTT. Amino acid sequence: CSATPTDTQYF.

This rearrangement joins TRBV6-6 to TRBJ2-1, with 9 bases identical to TRBD2. This CDR3 spans 14 amino acids. V shed 2 bases, J shed 10 bases, and the junction held 6 bases outside the gene matches. CDR1 is MNHNY, CDR2 SVGAGI, per germline (reference sequence). The CDR3 sequence: CASSYGGGAEEQFF. CDR3 DNA: TGTGCCAGCAGTTACGGCGGGGGGGCCGAGGAGCAGTTCTTC.

V usage is TRBV29-1 and J usage is TRBJ2-7; D is unresolved. Germline-derived CDR1 and CDR2 are SQVTM and ANQGSEA. There are 13 residues in the CDR3. The germline V and J ends were trimmed by 7 bases and 3 bases, with 16 bases remaining between them. The CDR3 loop reads CSAQLGSGYEQYF. As DNA, the CDR3 is TGCAGCGCTCAGTTGGGATCGGGCTACGAGCAGTACTTC.

The V and J genes are TRBV7-2 and TRBJ1-2; TRBD1 might be the D (6 bases). The CDR3 loop spans 13 amino acids. Germline V lookup: CDR1 SGHTA, CDR2 FQGNSA. V was clipped by 1 base and J by 3 bases, with 6 bases between them. This CDR3 is CASSLGQDYGYTF. CDR3 DNA: TGTGCCAGCAGCTTAGGACAGGACTATGGCTACACCTTC.

The rearrangement links TRBV6-1 to TRBJ2-2; D is uncertain. V gave up 0 bases and J gave up 5 bases, with 13 bases separating them. Germline V CDR1 and CDR2: MNHNS, SASEGT. This CDR3 contains 16 residues. The CDR3 sequence is CASSEAIAQRTGELFF. The CDR3, as DNA: TGTGCCAGCAGTGAAGCGATAGCACAGAGAACCGGGGAGCTGTTTTTT.